The next 19 T cell receptor beta chains were all read from a single sample in a study of spatial heterogeneity in lung cancer. MiXCR, applied by TCRdb to the 5' RACE reads, yields one record per CDR3 protein. Found here are more than 75,000 distinct CDR3 sequences, over 9.5% of them singletons; the top ten hold roughly 4.5%. As for time point: sample taken at primary tumor resection. No cells were sorted before sequencing. The whole RNA sequenced was extracted from tumor, nontumor lung or frozen PBMC. Source: PBMCs, taken at surgery. The receptors shown here come from a male donor with early-stage non-small cell lung cancer.

Only a few counts were recorded for this clonotype. The J gene is TRBJ2-1, the V gene TRBV7-2; 9 positions agree with TRBD2. The CDR3 is 16 residues long. CDR1 is SGHTA, CDR2 FQGNSA, per germline. The V gene end was trimmed by 3 bases and the J gene end by 7 bases; junction bases not matched to a gene: 10. CDR3 sequence (DNA): TGTGCCAGCAGCTTTTCTAGCGGGACGAGGGGTAATGAGCAGTTCTTC. Translating it yields CASSFSSGTRGNEQFF. The full variable domain, rest sourced from reference TRBV7-2 and TRBJ2-1, is GAGVSQSPSNKVTEKGKDVELRCDPISGHTALYWYRQSLGQGLEFLIYFQGNSAPDKSGLPSDRFSAERTGGSVSTLTIQRTQQEDSAVYLCASSFSSGTRGNEQFFGPGTRLTVL.

This chain connects TRBV7-9 to TRBJ2-6; the D gene is possibly TRBD1 (5 bases). Germline CDR1 is SEHNR and CDR2 is FQNEAQ (reference sequence). V lost 3 bases, J lost 2 bases, and 8 bases lay in between. CDR3 length: 15 amino acids. In DNA, the CDR3 is TGTGCCAGCAGCTTCCAGGGTGCTGGGGCCAACGTCCTGACTTTC. Translation gives CASSFQGAGANVLTF.

The chain couples TRBV28 to TRBJ1-1; TRBD1 aligns across 8 bases. The V gene end was trimmed by 5 bases and the J gene end by 4 bases; junction bases not matched to a gene: 12. The CDR3 extends over 16 amino acids. CDR1 is MDHEN, CDR2 SYDVKM, per germline. CDR3 amino acids: CASSTLSGGAGTEAFF. In DNA, the CDR3 is TGTGCCAGCAGTACTCTCTCAGGGGGCGCGGGCACTGAAGCTTTCTTT.

The CDR3 region is CASRAQGGSYNEQFF. The CDR3 region has the DNA TGTGCCAGCCGTGCTCAGGGGGGCTCCTACAATGAGCAGTTCTTC. The chain carries TRBV7-2 and TRBJ2-1; the D gene is possibly TRBD1 (7 bases). This CDR3 is 15 amino acids long. Germline values: CDR1 SGHTA, CDR2 FQGNSA. With 8 bases removed from V and 0 bases from J, the gap between germline ends came to 14 bases.

This clonotype came up a few times. As DNA, the CDR3 is TGTGCCAGCAGCCATAGACAGGGGCGGCACAATGAGCAGTTCTTC. This codes for CASSHRQGRHNEQFF. The chain recombines TRBV7-7 with TRBJ2-1; 8 bases line up with TRBD1. CDR3 length: 15 residues. V shed 5 bases, J shed 5 bases, and the junction held 8 bases outside the gene matches. Germline V gene sequence: CDR1 SSHAT, CDR2 FNYEAQ (reference sequence).

The V gene is TRBV2, the J gene TRBJ1-1; no reliable D call. CDR1 is SNHLY, CDR2 FYNNEI, per germline. This CDR3 region has 15 residues. V lost 3 bases and J 0 bases, leaving 11 bases between the germline ends. In DNA, the CDR3 is TGTGCCAGCAGTGAGTATGCAGCCTTGAACACTGAAGCTTTCTTT. As protein: CASSEYAALNTEAFF.

This clonotype has a count of ten or more. V gene TRBV7-9 combines with J gene TRBJ2-3; the D is unclear. Germline CDR1 is SEHNR and CDR2 is FQNEAQ (reference sequence). V dropped 3 bases and J dropped 3 bases, with 13 bases sitting between them. This CDR3 spans 15 amino acids. Here the CDR3 DNA reads TGTGCCAGCAGCTTGAGAGACCCTGAAACAGATACGCAGTATTTT. Protein product: CASSLRDPETDTQYF.

The chain carries TRBV7-9 and TRBJ2-7; 11 bases are shared with TRBD2. V dropped 3 bases and J dropped 4; count of bases not matched to a gene: 5. Germline V lookup: CDR1 SEHNR, CDR2 FQNEAQ (reference sequence). The length of the CDR3 is 15 residues. DNA of the CDR3: TGTGCCAGCAGCTTCGGGGTAGCGGGAGGGTACGAGCAGTACTTC. Residues: CASSFGVAGGYEQYF.

Ten or more counts support this clonotype. This chain connects TRBV7-3 to TRBJ1-3, with a possible D match to TRBD1 (5 bases). Germline V CDR1 and CDR2: SGHTA, FQGTGA. The CDR3 has 13 amino acids. With 4 bases removed from V and 4 bases from J, the gap between germline ends came to 8 bases. The CDR3: CASSSGSGNTIYF. The CDR3 nucleotides are TGTGCCAGCAGCTCAGGGTCCGGAAACACCATATATTTT.

This clonotype was detected only a few times. This chain connects TRBV3-1 to TRBJ2-7, with TRBD2 matching 16 bases. The CDR3 runs to 16 residues. Germline CDR1 is LGHDT and CDR2 is YNNKEL (reference sequence). After removal of 4 bases from V and 6 bases from J, the junction contained 6 bases not matched to a gene. CDR3 in DNA: TGTGCCAGCAGCCCTCCGGGACTAGCGGGGGGGCGCGAGCAGTACTTC. It encodes CASSPPGLAGGREQYF.

This chain uses TRBV19 with TRBJ2-2; the D gene is possibly TRBD2 (5 bases). V was clipped by 3 bases and J by 7 bases, with 9 bases between them. The CDR3 runs to 13 residues. Germline values: CDR1 LNHDA, CDR2 SQIVND (reference sequence). The CDR3: CASSISGSGELFF. Written as DNA, the CDR3 is TGTGCCAGTAGTATCTCTGGGAGCGGGGAGCTGTTTTTT.

This clonotype was observed a handful of times. This rearrangement joins TRBV20-1 to TRBJ2-5; the D is unclear. CDR1 is DFQATT, CDR2 SNEGSKA, per germline (reference sequence). The CDR3 is 12 amino acids. V was cut by 3 bases and J by 1 base, with 6 bases left in between. The CDR3 region is CSASLSQETQYF. DNA of the CDR3: TGCAGTGCTAGCCTTAGCCAAGAGACCCAGTACTTC.

The chain links TRBV27 to TRBJ2-2, with D unclear. V dropped 7 bases and J dropped 1 base, with 13 bases sitting between them. There are 15 residues in the CDR3. Looked up from germline, CDR1 is MNHEY and CDR2 is SMNVEV (reference sequence). The CDR3 protein is CASTTSHRNTGELFF. The CDR3 coding sequence is TGTGCCAGCACCACCTCCCACAGGAACACCGGGGAGCTGTTTTTT.

This clonotype was seen repeatedly, ten times or more. J is TRBJ1-1 and V is TRBV10-1, with D possibly TRBD1 on 5 matching bases. V was pared by 0 bases and J by 5 bases, with 16 bases between. Germline V gives CDR1 WNHNN, CDR2 SYGVQD (reference sequence). The CDR3 loop spans 16 amino acids. The CDR3 sequence is CASSESYSGGGTEAFF. In nucleotides, the CDR3 is TGCGCCAGCAGTGAGTCTTATTCCGGGGGTGGAACTGAAGCTTTCTTT.

This clonotype was counted a few times. The V call is TRBV5-4, the J call TRBJ2-3, with 10 bases lining up with TRBD2. Germline lookup yields CDR1 SGHNT and CDR2 YYREEE (reference sequence). The CDR3 has 14 residues. J lost 1 base, V lost 5 bases, and 1 base had no gene match. Here the CDR3 DNA reads TGTGCCAGCAGTACTAGCGGGGGCACAGATACGCAGTATTTT. Protein product: CASSTSGGTDTQYF. The full variable domain, rest sourced from reference TRBV5-4 and TRBJ2-3, is ETGVTQSPTHLIKTRGQQVTLRCSSQSGHNTVSWYQQALGQGPQFIFQYYREEENGRGNFPPRFSGLQFPNYSSELNVNALELDDSALYLCASSTSGGTDTQYFGPGTRLTVL.

This clonotype was recorded many times. The rearrangement joins TRBV11-2 to TRBJ1-2; a possible D gene is TRBD1 (5 bases). Trimming took off 10 bases at V and 0 bases at J, with 9 bases between the two ends. The CDR3 sequence is 12 residues long. Germline V gene sequence: CDR1 SGHAT, CDR2 FQNNGV. The CDR3 protein is CAIATANYGYTF. The DNA of the CDR3 is TGTGCCATCGCGACAGCTAACTATGGCTACACCTTC.

This clonotype was detected ten times or more. The chain is built from TRBV29-1 and TRBJ1-2, with TRBD1 matching over 8 bases. V lost 6 bases and J lost 1; bases outside the gene matches: 10. Germline CDR1 SQVTM, CDR2 ANQGSEA. The CDR3 runs 15 residues. Written as DNA, the CDR3 is TGCAGCGTCTTACACGGAGACAGGGGTAACTATGGCTACACCTTC. This encodes CSVLHGDRGNYGYTF. Filled out from reference TRBV29-1 and TRBJ1-2, the complete variable domain reads SAVISQKPSRDICQRGTSLTIQCQVDSQVTMMFWYRQQPGQSLTLIATANQGSEATYESGFVIDKFPISRPNLTFSTLTVSNMSPEDSSIYLCSVLHGDRGNYGYTFGSGTRLTVV.

V and J are TRBV20-1 and TRBJ2-3, with 9 bases fitting TRBD2. CDR1 DFQATT and CDR2 SNEGSKA come from the germline V gene (reference sequence). The CDR3 is made up of 16 amino acids. V gave up 3 bases and J gave up 1 base; unmatched junction bases: 8. The CDR3 here is CSARPLASGGTDTQYF. CDR3 in DNA: TGCAGTGCTAGGCCCCTGGCTAGCGGGGGCACAGATACGCAGTATTTT.

J is TRBJ1-1 and V is TRBV29-1; no clear D. V shed 4 bases and J shed 0 bases, with 9 bases lying between them. This CDR3 has 13 amino acids. Germline CDR1 reads SQVTM; CDR2 reads ANQGSEA. CDR3 region: CSVVGRLNTEAFF. In DNA, the CDR3 is TGCAGCGTTGTTGGCAGGCTGAACACTGAAGCTTTCTTT.